The 9 T cell receptor beta chains below come from one sample, sequenced in a study of Ad26.COV2.S vaccination and SARS-CoV-2 variants. Treatment meaning: over 15 received Ad26.COV2.S at low or high dose, single or two shots; roughly five received placebo; per-sample allocation not given. Each sample was drawn 63 days after the first injection (of vaccine or placebo). Some clones are missing from TCRdb's copy, which holds only in-frame ones; the method was immunoSEQ multiplex PCR. The sample yields hundreds of thousands of clones, 90% seen once. The source material was peripheral blood, sampled in a trial of Ad26.COV2.S vaccine versus placebo. The receptor set was obtained from a person between 18 and 65 years old who received the Ad26.COV2.S COVID-19 vaccine or a placebo.

This clone has just one count. The chain has TRBV28 and TRBJ2-7, with 9 bases identical to TRBD1. The CDR3 extends over 15 amino acids. In germline, CDR1 is MDHEN, CDR2 SYDVKM. V gave up 2 bases and J gave up 1 base; unmatched junction bases: 3. The DNA of the CDR3 is TGTGCCAGCAGTTTAATGGGGACAGGGTCCTACGAGCAGTACTTC. Translated: CASSLMGTGSYEQYF.

The V gene is TRBV6-5, the J gene TRBJ2-7, with unresolved D. V dropped 3 bases and J dropped 4 bases, with 19 bases sitting between them. CDR3 length: 16 residues. Per germline, CDR1 MNHEY and CDR2 SVGAGI. This CDR3 reads CASSYNGGLPTYEQYF. CDR3 DNA sequence: TGTGCCAGCAGTTATAATGGCGGCCTACCCACTTACGAGCAGTACTTC.

This sequence joins TRBV11-2 and TRBJ2-3; D remains ambiguous. CDR3 length equals 14 residues. CDR1 and CDR2 (germline): SGHAT, FQNNGV. V was clipped by 5 bases and J by 1 base, with 10 bases between them. The CDR3 region is CASSNNWGTDTQYF. CDR3 DNA sequence: TGTGCCAGCAGCAACAACTGGGGCACAGATACGCAGTATTTT.

This clone has a handful of counts. This chain links TRBV18 with TRBJ1-1; D remains unclear. This CDR3 contains 13 residues. V was cut by 4 bases and J by 1 base, with 7 bases left in between. Germline V gene data show CDR1 as KGHSH and CDR2 as LQKENI. Written as DNA, the CDR3 is TGTGCCAGCTCACTATCAAGGAACACTGAAGCTTTCTTT. Protein sequence: CASSLSRNTEAFF.

This clone was recorded once. The J gene is TRBJ1-1, the V gene TRBV27; D is unclear. This CDR3 is built from 13 residues. The germline V and J ends were trimmed by 1 base and 2 bases, with 5 bases remaining between them. Germline CDR1 and CDR2: MNHEY and SMNVEV (reference sequence). CDR3 loop: CASSLYSNTEAFF. CDR3 DNA: TGTGCCAGCAGTTTATATAGTAACACTGAAGCTTTCTTT.

The chain recombines TRBV5-1 with TRBJ1-2, with D perhaps TRBD1 (6 bases). The CDR3 loop spans 15 amino acids. CDR1 is SGHRS, CDR2 YFSETQ, per germline. The ends were cut back, 0 bases at V and 6 bases at J, with 15 bases in the middle. The chain's CDR3 is CASSLGGQNGDGYTF. CDR3 DNA sequence: TGCGCCAGCAGCTTGGGAGGACAGAATGGAGATGGCTACACCTTC. Drawing the rest from reference TRBV5-1 and TRBJ1-2, the complete variable domain is KAGVTQTPRYLIKTRGQQVTLSCSPISGHRSVSWYQQTPGQGLQFLFEYFSETQRNKGNFPGRFSGRQFSNSRSEMNVSTLELGDSALYLCASSLGGQNGDGYTFGSGTRLTVV.

The V and J genes are TRBV11-3 and TRBJ2-1; D is tentatively TRBD1 or TRBD2 (5 bases each). In germline, CDR1 is SGHNT, CDR2 YENEEA. With 5 bases removed from V and 5 bases from J, the gap between germline ends came to 13 bases. The CDR3 has 14 amino acids. CDR3 in amino acids: CASSQGEGDNEQFF. The CDR3 DNA reads as TGTGCCAGCAGCCAGGGTGAGGGTGACAATGAGCAGTTCTTC.

The rearrangement uses TRBV30 and TRBJ2-6; D is unresolved. The CDR3 spans 12 residues. Trimming left V 6 bases short and J 4 bases short, with 7 bases between. In germline, CDR1 is GTSNPN, CDR2 SVGIG (reference sequence). The CDR3 coding sequence is TGTGCCTGCCCGGCAGGGGCCAACGTCCTGACTTTC. Protein: CACPAGANVLTF.

In its sample, this clone was seen many times. The chain combines TRBV6-2 or TRBV6-3 with TRBJ2-2; D call uncertain. CDR3 length: 14 residues. Per germline, CDR1 MNHEY and CDR2 SVGEGT. With 2 bases removed from V and 0 bases from J, the gap between germline ends came to 4 bases. CDR3 loop: CASSYGPNTGELFF. The CDR3 DNA follows: TGTGCCAGCAGTTACGGTCCGAACACCGGGGAGCTGTTTTTT.